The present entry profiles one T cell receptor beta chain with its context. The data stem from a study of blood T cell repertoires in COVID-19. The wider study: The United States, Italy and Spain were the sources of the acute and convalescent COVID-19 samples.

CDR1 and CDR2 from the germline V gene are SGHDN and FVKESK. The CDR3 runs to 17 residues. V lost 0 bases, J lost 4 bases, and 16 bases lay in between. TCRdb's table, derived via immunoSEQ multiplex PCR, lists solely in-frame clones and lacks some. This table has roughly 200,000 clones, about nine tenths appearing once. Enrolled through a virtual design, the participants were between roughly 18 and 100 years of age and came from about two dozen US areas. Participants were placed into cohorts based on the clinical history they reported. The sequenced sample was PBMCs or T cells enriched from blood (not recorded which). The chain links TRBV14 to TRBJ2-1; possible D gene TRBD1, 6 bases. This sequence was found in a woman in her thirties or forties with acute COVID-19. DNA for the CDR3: TGTGCCAGCAGCCAAGATCAGGGGATCCTCTTATACAATGAGCAGTTCTTC. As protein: CASSQDQGILLYNEQFF.